A selection of T cell receptor beta chains follows, all from one sample in a study of blood T cell repertoires in COVID-19. Measured with immunoSEQ multiplex PCR; TCRdb has only the in-frame clones, and not every one. The sample shows 11,000 to 15,000 clones, about 87% of them seen only once. The sequencing input was peripheral blood. The origin of the receptors is a human donor in a cohort sampled during active COVID-19. Each CDR3 is given without its conserved first and last residue. A D gene is named only where the DNA matches it firmly.

TRBD1	TRBV5-4	ASSSGQGGERKLF
NA	TRBV7-9	ASSLGQPPYEQY
NA	TRBV2	ASSVSRGNTGELF
NA	TRBV11-2	ASSFVLSSGNTIY
TRBD1	TRBV28	ASRSLGDSSYEQY
NA	TRBV5-1	ASSPVGGREQY
NA	TRBV30	AWATQNSGANVLT
NA	TRBV11-2	ASSLSFRRENYGYT
NA	TRBV29-1	SVDTATGELF
NA	TRBV7-2	ASSDLQAVNSNQPQH
NA	TRBV29-1	SAGTVEAF
NA	TRBV4-1	ASSQGGVQTDTQY